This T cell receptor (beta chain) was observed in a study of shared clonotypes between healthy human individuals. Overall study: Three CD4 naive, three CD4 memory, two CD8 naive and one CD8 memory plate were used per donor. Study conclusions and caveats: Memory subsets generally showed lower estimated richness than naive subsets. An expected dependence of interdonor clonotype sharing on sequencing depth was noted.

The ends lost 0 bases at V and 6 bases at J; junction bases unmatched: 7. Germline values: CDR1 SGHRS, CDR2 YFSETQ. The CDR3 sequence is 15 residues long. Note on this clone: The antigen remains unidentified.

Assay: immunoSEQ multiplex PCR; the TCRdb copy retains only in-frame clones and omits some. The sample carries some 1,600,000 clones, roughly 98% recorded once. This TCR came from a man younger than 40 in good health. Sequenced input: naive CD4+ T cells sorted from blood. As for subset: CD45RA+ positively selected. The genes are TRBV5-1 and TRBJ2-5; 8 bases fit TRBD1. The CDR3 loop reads CASSLVLGDRQTQYF. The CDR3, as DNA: TGCGCCAGCAGCTTGGTGCTAGGGGACAGGCAGACCCAGTACTTC. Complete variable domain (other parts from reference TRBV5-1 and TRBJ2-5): KAGVTQTPRYLIKTRGQQVTLSCSPISGHRSVSWYQQTPGQGLQFLFEYFSETQRNKGNFPGRFSGRQFSNSRSEMNVSTLELGDSALYLCASSLVLGDRQTQYFGPGTRLLVL.